Sequencing of this T cell receptor (beta chain) was carried out in a study of shared clonotypes between healthy human individuals. V shed 8 bases, J shed 4 bases, and the junction held 19 bases outside the gene matches. The CDR3 covers 17 residues. Input per replicate PCR of unsorted PBMC was about 300 ng DNA, corresponding to tens of thousands of T cell genomes. In the original workflow: Owing to the provision of junction-only sequences devoid of quality scores by immunoSEQ, filtering differed. Clones were sequenced by immunoSEQ multiplex PCR, and TCRdb holds only the in-frame ones, with some missing. The V and J calls and clone size are taken from that table; D and trimming were inferred from the DNA. The data show about 490,000 clones, over 65% seen once. All donors were Caucasian adults living in Nashville, Tennessee.

The genes are TRBV23-1 and TRBJ2-7; TRBD2 agrees at 8 bases. TRBV23-1 falls under the ORF class, with uncertain function. The receptor was isolated from a woman aged 40 to 50 in good health. Some clones in this sample may be carry-over from other donors' samples. Sequencing used PBMCs. The DNA for the CDR3 is TGCGCCAGCCCCCGGGGGGGCTGGTATTGGGGAAGGTACGAGCAGTACTTC. It codes for CASPRGGWYWGRYEQYF.